Below are 27 T cell receptor beta chains sequenced from a single sample in a study of blood T cell repertoires in COVID-19. Some clones are missing from TCRdb's copy, which holds only in-frame ones; the method was immunoSEQ multiplex PCR. The sample lists about 200,000 clones; 79% were seen once. Sequencing used peripheral blood. Receptors originate from a woman aged 40-49 years with COVID-19, enrolled during active disease.

The chain links TRBV14 to TRBJ1-4; no definite D call. V lost 0 bases to trimming and J lost 7 bases, with 12 bases between them. The CDR3 extends over 15 amino acids. Germline loops: CDR1 SGHDN, CDR2 FVKESK. The CDR3 sequence: CASSQDGGSGEKLFF. CDR3 sequence (DNA): TGTGCCAGCAGCCAAGATGGAGGGTCCGGTGAAAAACTGTTTTTT.

The chain has TRBV18 and TRBJ2-1; 10 bases match TRBD2. The V gene end was trimmed by 2 bases and the J gene end by 7 bases; junction bases not matched to a gene: 5. This CDR3 comprises 15 residues. From germline, CDR1 is KGHSH and CDR2 LQKENI. The CDR3 protein is CASSPIAGLANEQFF. Written as DNA, the CDR3 is TGTGCCAGCTCACCAATCGCGGGACTAGCGAATGAGCAGTTCTTC.

The chain links TRBV7-3 to TRBJ2-3, with D possibly TRBD1 on 7 matching bases. Between the trimmed V and J ends, which lost 3 bases and 5 bases, there was a span of 12 bases. Germline-derived CDR1 and CDR2 are SGHTA and FQGTGA. This CDR3 comprises 14 residues. CDR3 amino acids: CASSFGGGRDTQYF. The DNA for the CDR3 is TGTGCCAGCAGCTTCGGAGGGGGCAGAGATACGCAGTATTTT.

The CDR3 sequence: CASSYGGQGDYGYTF. CDR3 in DNA: TGTGCCAGCAGTTACGGTGGTCAGGGCGACTATGGCTACACCTTC. The rearrangement uses TRBV6-2 or TRBV6-3 and TRBJ1-2, with D possibly being TRBD1 (5 bases). The germline CDR1 and CDR2 sequences are MNHEY and SVGEGT. V shed 2 bases and J shed 3 bases, with 13 bases lying between them. The CDR3 sequence is 15 residues long.

Ten or more counts support this clone. This chain joins TRBV11-2 and TRBJ1-4, with TRBD1 identical over 8 bases. The CDR3 runs 15 residues. Trimming took 1 base from V and 8 from J; bases not matched to a gene: 6. Germline V gene data show CDR1 as SGHAT and CDR2 as FQNNGV. This chain's CDR3 is CASSLGGRGREKLFF. CDR3 nucleotide sequence: TGTGCCAGCAGCTTAGGGGGCAGGGGGCGCGAAAAACTGTTTTTT.

This clone has only one observation. The chain uses TRBV6-4 and TRBJ2-7, with a weak D call TRBD2 (6 bases). The germline CDR1 and CDR2 sequences are MRHNA and SNTAGT. The CDR3 sequence is 15 residues long. Trimming removed 8 bases from V and 7 bases from J, with 24 bases in between. The CDR3 DNA reads TGTGCCAGCGAAGGGACGCGACCAGGGACTCCAGAGCAGTACTTC. Protein: CASEGTRPGTPEQYF.

This clone came up a few times. The chain employs TRBV29-1 and TRBJ2-3; the D gene is possibly TRBD1 (5 bases). The germline gives CDR1 SQVTM, CDR2 ANQGSEA. The CDR3 covers 12 residues. V gave up 7 bases and J gave up 10 bases, with 18 bases separating them. This CDR3 reads CSAGHTSQSQYF. The CDR3 coding sequence is TGCAGCGCCGGACATACCTCCCAATCGCAGTATTTT.

This chain uses TRBV9 with TRBJ2-7, with a weak D call TRBD1 (6 bases). Germline values: CDR1 SGDLS, CDR2 YYNGEE. Trimming stripped 4 bases from V and 4 bases from J, with 9 bases between. The CDR3 consists of 12 residues. The CDR3 sequence is CASSRTEYEQYF. CDR3 nucleotide sequence: TGTGCCAGCAGCCGGACAGAATACGAGCAGTACTTC. Using reference TRBV9 and TRBJ2-7 for the parts outside the CDR3, the full variable domain is DSGVTQTPKHLITATGQRVTLRCSPRSGDLSVYWYQQSLDQGLQFLIQYYNGEERAKGNILERFSAQQFPDLHSELNLSSLELGDSALYFCASSRTEYEQYFGPGTRLTVT.

This clone was seen a few times. The chain uses TRBV6-5 and TRBJ1-3; D uncertain. Trimming cost V 5 bases and J 0 bases, with 5 bases left between them. The CDR3 runs to 13 residues. Germline CDR1 is MNHEY and CDR2 is SVGAGI. CDR3 residues: CASSPSSGNTIYF. CDR3 in DNA: TGTGCCAGCAGTCCGAGCTCTGGAAACACCATATATTTT.

This clone has a handful of counts. The rearrangement joins TRBV7-9 to TRBJ1-6; D call uncertain. Between the trimmed V and J ends, which lost 1 base and 10 bases, there was a span of 11 bases. Germline loops: CDR1 SEHNR, CDR2 FQNEAQ (reference sequence). The CDR3 has 14 amino acids. CDR3 nucleotides: TGTGCCAGCAGCTTAGAAGGTGGAGCCTCACCCCTCCACTTT. Protein product: CASSLEGGASPLHF.

This clone has just a few counts. The chain combines TRBV6-4 with TRBJ1-1; no firm D call. Germline CDR1 is MRHNA and CDR2 is SNTAGT. The germline V and J ends were trimmed by 2 bases and 1 base, with 5 bases remaining between them. This CDR3 is built from 13 residues. CDR3 residues: CASSDGRNTEAFF. The CDR3, as DNA: TGTGCCAGCAGTGACGGGAGGAACACTGAAGCTTTCTTT.

This clone has a handful of counts. The rearrangement links TRBV11-2 to TRBJ2-6, with 7 positions matching TRBD1. Losses at the gene ends were 4 bases for V and 4 bases for J; bases not matched to a gene: 4. Germline CDR1 is SGHAT and CDR2 is FQNNGV. The length of the CDR3 is 15 residues. Here the CDR3 reads CASSSGTVGANVLTF. The CDR3 nucleotides read TGTGCCAGCAGCTCCGGGACAGTGGGGGCCAACGTCCTGACTTTC.

The genes are TRBV6-1 and TRBJ2-7, with unresolved D. V was cut by 1 base and J by 7 bases, with 5 bases left in between. The CDR3 totals 11 residues. Germline CDR1 MNHNS, CDR2 SASEGT. The CDR3 sequence is CASSEVGEQYF. The DNA of the CDR3 is TGTGCCAGCAGTGAAGTCGGGGAGCAGTACTTC.

The genes are TRBV20-1 and TRBJ2-1; no clear D. Germline V gene lookup returns CDR1 DFQATT and CDR2 SNEGSKA (reference sequence). V lost 3 bases and J 9 bases, leaving 12 bases between the germline ends. The CDR3 spans 12 residues. CDR3 protein: CSASPPEFEQFF. The CDR3 coding sequence is TGCAGTGCTAGTCCTCCCGAGTTTGAGCAGTTCTTC.

The rearrangement joins TRBV12-3 or TRBV12-4 to TRBJ2-5; D gene ambiguous. The V gene lost 2 bases and the J gene lost 4 bases, with 2 bases spanning the gap. The CDR3 extends over 11 amino acids. The CDR3 spells CASSLLETQYF. The CDR3 DNA follows: TGTGCCAGCAGTTTACTAGAGACCCAGTACTTC.

The chain is built from TRBV3-1 (or the pseudogene TRBV3-2) and TRBJ1-2; 10 nucleotides align to TRBD1. The CDR3 is made up of 15 amino acids. Germline CDR1 reads LGHDT; CDR2 reads YNNKEL (reference sequence). The V and J ends lost 2 bases and 7 bases, in that order; junction bases with no gene match: 7. This CDR3 reads CASSQNGDRGGGYTF. The CDR3 bases are TGTGCCAGCAGCCAAAATGGGGACAGGGGAGGTGGCTACACCTTC.

V usage is TRBV5-1 and J usage is TRBJ2-7; 15 positions match TRBD2. Trimming took 4 bases from V and 7 from J; bases not matched to a gene: 3. CDR3 size: 14 residues. CDR1 is SGHRS, CDR2 YFSETQ, per germline. The CDR3 sequence: CASSPGTSGGEQYF. The CDR3 nucleotides read TGCGCCAGCAGCCCCGGGACTAGCGGGGGGGAGCAGTACTTC. Together with reference TRBV5-1 and TRBJ2-7, the CDR3 gives the full variable domain: KAGVTQTPRYLIKTRGQQVTLSCSPISGHRSVSWYQQTPGQGLQFLFEYFSETQRNKGNFPGRFSGRQFSNSRSEMNVSTLELGDSALYLCASSPGTSGGEQYFGPGTRLTVT.

The chain carries TRBV11-2 and TRBJ2-7, with 9 bases that match TRBD1. CDR1 and CDR2 from the germline V gene are SGHAT and FQNNGV. The V gene end was trimmed by 4 bases and the J gene end by 3 bases; junction bases not matched to a gene: 7. This CDR3 is 15 amino acids long. This CDR3 reads CASSSEGQGGYEQYF. The CDR3 coding sequence is TGTGCCAGCAGCTCAGAGGGACAGGGAGGCTACGAGCAGTACTTC.

The chain couples TRBV29-1 to TRBJ2-3, with TRBD2 as a possible D gene (6 bases). V lost 3 bases and J 1 base, leaving 8 bases between the germline ends. The length of the CDR3 is 13 residues. CDR1 SQVTM and CDR2 ANQGSEA come from the germline V gene. The CDR3 sequence is CSVEGRRTDTQYF. CDR3 in DNA: TGCAGCGTTGAGGGGAGGCGCACAGATACGCAGTATTTT.

On this clone: Other DNA sequences in the same sample also yield this CDR3. This chain joins TRBV29-1 and TRBJ2-5; the match to TRBD1 covers 10 bases. There are 12 residues in the CDR3. J was trimmed by 5 bases and V by 7 bases; bases with no gene match: 4. From germline, CDR1 is SQVTM and CDR2 ANQGSEA. The CDR3, as DNA: TGCAGCGCCGACAGGGGGCGGGAGACCCAGTACTTC. The encoded protein is CSADRGRETQYF.

This rearrangement joins TRBV3-1 (or the pseudogene TRBV3-2) to TRBJ1-5; D not certain. V was shortened by 1 base and J by 0 bases, with 7 bases between the two germline ends. CDR1 and CDR2 (germline): LGHDT, YNNKEL (reference sequence). The CDR3 extends over 15 amino acids. Written as DNA, the CDR3 is TGTGCCAGCAGCCAAGCGGGAACTAGCAATCAGCCCCAGCATTTT. It translates to CASSQAGTSNQPQHF.

The gene calls are TRBV5-4 and TRBJ2-3, with 12 nucleotides matching TRBD2. Unmatched junction bases numbered 5, after V lost 0 bases and J lost 6 bases. The CDR3 extends over 16 amino acids. The germline V gene has CDR1 SGHNT and CDR2 YYREEE (reference sequence). In DNA, the CDR3 is TGTGCCAGCAGCTTGGCCGGGACTAGCGGGCACGATACGCAGTATTTT. Amino acids: CASSLAGTSGHDTQYF.

CDR3: CASSQVGGLGTEAFF. In DNA, the CDR3 is TGCGCCAGCAGCCAAGTTGGGGGCCTGGGCACTGAAGCTTTCTTT. The V call is TRBV4-1, the J call TRBJ1-1; TRBD1 might be the D (6 bases). In germline, CDR1 is MGHRA, CDR2 YSYEKL. V was trimmed by 1 base and J by 4 bases, leaving 13 bases between them. This CDR3 is 15 amino acids long.

In its sample, this clone was seen once. The chain employs TRBV6-2 or TRBV6-3 and TRBJ2-7; 9 bases map to TRBD2. V was clipped by 5 bases and J by 2 bases; unmatched bases: 19. CDR1 is MNHEY, CDR2 SVGEGT, per germline. The CDR3 sequence is 19 residues long. This CDR3 is CASSLRPGLAVPTTYEQYF. As DNA, the CDR3 is TGTGCCAGCAGTCTACGTCCGGGACTAGCCGTACCAACTACCTACGAGCAGTACTTC.

This clone was observed a few times. The V call is TRBV7-9, the J call TRBJ1-5; 9 bases are shared with TRBD1. The CDR3 length is 14 residues. In germline, CDR1 is SEHNR, CDR2 FQNEAQ (reference sequence). The ends lost 4 bases at V and 2 bases at J; junction bases unmatched: 0. CDR3 region: CASSWTGGNQPQHF. CDR3 in DNA: TGTGCCAGCAGCTGGACAGGGGGCAATCAGCCCCAGCATTTT. Full variable domain (missing parts from reference TRBV7-9 and TRBJ1-5): DTGVSQNPRHKITKRGQNVTFRCDPISEHNRLYWYRQTLGQGPEFLTYFQNEAQLEKSRLLSDRFSAERPKGSFSTLEIQRTEQGDSAMYLCASSWTGGNQPQHFGDGTRLSIL.

The chain has TRBV5-1 and TRBJ1-1, with D possibly matching TRBD1 (6 bases). Germline lookup yields CDR1 SGHRS and CDR2 YFSETQ. The CDR3 is 14 residues long. V dropped 3 bases and J dropped 6 bases, with 15 bases sitting between them. For the CDR3, the DNA is TGCGCCAGCAGCTCCGGACAGCCATCCTCTGAAGCTTTCTTT. This encodes CASSSGQPSSEAFF.

V and J are TRBV11-2 and TRBJ1-2, with D tentatively TRBD1 (5 bases). Trimming took off 5 bases at V and 6 bases at J, with 13 bases between the two ends. CDR1 is SGHAT and CDR2 is FQNNGV in the germline V gene. The CDR3 is 13 residues long. The DNA of the CDR3 is TGTGCCAGCAGCCCAGCCCCGGGGGATGGCTACACCTTC. It codes for CASSPAPGDGYTF.